Sequencing of this T cell receptor beta chain was carried out in a study of OX40 agonist ivuxolimab in advanced cancers. Across the whole study: Therapy given before enrollment (anti-PD-1, anti-PD-L1 or anti-CTLA-4) was allowed, and around 40% had some. General study results and limits: At doses 0.1 to 3.0 mg/kg, CD4+ and CD8+ clones expanded. Average numbers of expanded clones were greater in CD8+ T cells than in CD4+. Normalized expansion of T-cell clones was also low for some nonresponders.

This clone is a singleton in its sample. Its antigen remains unidentified. The germline CDR1 and CDR2 sequences are SGHAT and FQNNGV. With 5 bases removed from V and 6 bases from J, the gap between germline ends came to 9 bases. The CDR3 extends over 12 amino acids. TCRdb's copy holds only in-frame clones and misses some; the assay was immunoSEQ multiplex PCR. Altogether 75,000 to 85,000 clones are present, over 75% being singletons, with the ten largest covering less than 0.25%. The sequenced sample was CD4+ or CD8+ T cells sorted from blood, obtained in a trial of the OX40 agonist ivuxolimab. The clonotype originates from an adult with an advanced solid tumor such as melanoma, head and neck, liver or kidney cancer. The chain is built from TRBV11-2 and TRBJ2-3, with D hard to call. The CDR3 DNA is TGTGCCAGCAGCACAAATTCGGATACGCAGTATTTT. Translating gives CASSTNSDTQYF.